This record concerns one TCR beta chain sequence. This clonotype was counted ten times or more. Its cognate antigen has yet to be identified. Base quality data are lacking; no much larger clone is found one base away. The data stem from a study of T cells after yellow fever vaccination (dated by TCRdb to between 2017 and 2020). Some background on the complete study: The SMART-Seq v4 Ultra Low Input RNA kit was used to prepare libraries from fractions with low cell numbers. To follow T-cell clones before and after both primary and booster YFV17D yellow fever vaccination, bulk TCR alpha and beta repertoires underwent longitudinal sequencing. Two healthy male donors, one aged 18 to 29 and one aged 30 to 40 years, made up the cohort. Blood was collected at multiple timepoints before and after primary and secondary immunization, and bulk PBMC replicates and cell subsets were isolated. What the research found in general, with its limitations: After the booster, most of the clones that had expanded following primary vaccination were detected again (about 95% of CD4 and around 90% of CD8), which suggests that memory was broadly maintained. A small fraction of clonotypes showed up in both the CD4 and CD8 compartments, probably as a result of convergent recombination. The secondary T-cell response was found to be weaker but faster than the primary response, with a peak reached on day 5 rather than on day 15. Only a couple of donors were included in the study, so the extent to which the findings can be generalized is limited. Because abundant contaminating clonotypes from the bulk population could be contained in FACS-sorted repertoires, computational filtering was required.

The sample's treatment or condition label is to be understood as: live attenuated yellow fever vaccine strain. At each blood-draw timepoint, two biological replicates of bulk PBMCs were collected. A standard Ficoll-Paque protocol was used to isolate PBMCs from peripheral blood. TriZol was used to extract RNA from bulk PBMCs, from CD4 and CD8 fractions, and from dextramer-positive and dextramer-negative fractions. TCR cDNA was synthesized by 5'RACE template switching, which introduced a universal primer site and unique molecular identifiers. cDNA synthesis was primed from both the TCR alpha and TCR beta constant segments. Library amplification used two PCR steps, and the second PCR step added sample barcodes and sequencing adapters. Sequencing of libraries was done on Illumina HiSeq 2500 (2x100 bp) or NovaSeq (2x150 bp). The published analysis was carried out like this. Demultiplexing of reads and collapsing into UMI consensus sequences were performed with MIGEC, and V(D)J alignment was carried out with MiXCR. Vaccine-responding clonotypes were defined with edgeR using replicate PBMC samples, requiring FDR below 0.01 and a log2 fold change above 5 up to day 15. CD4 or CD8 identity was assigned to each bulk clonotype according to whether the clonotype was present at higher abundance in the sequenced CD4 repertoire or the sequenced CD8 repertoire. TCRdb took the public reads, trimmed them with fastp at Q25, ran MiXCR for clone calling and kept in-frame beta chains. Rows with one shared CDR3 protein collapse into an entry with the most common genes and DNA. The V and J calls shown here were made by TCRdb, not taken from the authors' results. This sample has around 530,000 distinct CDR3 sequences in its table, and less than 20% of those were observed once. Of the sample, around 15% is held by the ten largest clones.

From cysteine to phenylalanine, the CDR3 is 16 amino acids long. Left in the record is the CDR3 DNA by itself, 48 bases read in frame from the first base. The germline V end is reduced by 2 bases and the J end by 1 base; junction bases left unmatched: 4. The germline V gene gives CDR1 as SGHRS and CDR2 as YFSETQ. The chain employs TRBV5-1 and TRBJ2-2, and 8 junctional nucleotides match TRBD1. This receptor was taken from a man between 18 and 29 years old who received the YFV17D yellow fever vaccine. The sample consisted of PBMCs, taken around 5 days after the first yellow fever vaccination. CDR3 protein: CASSLTGTGNTGELFF. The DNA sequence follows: TGCGCCAGCAGCTTAACCGGGACAGGGAACACCGGGGAGCTGTTTTTT.